This TCR beta chain was profiled in a study of CD8+CD57+ T cells in acquired aplastic anemia. As for the study in general: Mean DNA quantity obtained from sorted CD4+ and CD8+ cells was around 3.2 ug.

Findings and caveats of the study: In common between the patients and the controls were twenty-nine CD8+ CDR3 sequences. Patients showed no significant difference from controls in CD8+ Simpson's diversity.

Those patients picked for sequencing had displayed CD8+CD57+ cell expansion on flow cytometry. Genomic DNA templated the TCR beta VDJ and CDR3 profiling. TCRdb re-called the reads with MiXCR, one entry per CDR3 protein. The table records 250,000 or so distinct CDR3 sequences, 45% to 50% of them present only once. To note about this clonotype: What it binds is unknown.

The V segment lost 6 bases and the J segment 6 bases; nucleotides outside the gene matches: 17. The V gene's germline CDR1 is SQVTM and CDR2 ANQGSEA. This CDR3 comprises 18 residues. Sequenced material: sorted CD4+, CD8+, or CD8+CD57+ T cells (not recorded which) from PBMCs. The receptor was derived from a human donor with aplastic anemia. The J gene is TRBJ2-3, the V gene TRBV29-1; 14 nucleotides line up with TRBD2. The CDR3 nucleotides read TGCAGCGTGGCCGGGATAGTTGGGACTAGCGGGAGTCCTGATACGCAGTATTTT. Translation: CSVAGIVGTSGSPDTQYF.